This T cell receptor beta chain was sequenced during a study of shared clonotypes between healthy human individuals (dated by TCRdb to 2018 to 2021). About the full investigation: The cohort comprised two women and a few men aged 18 to 49 years. Libraries were prepared and TCR repertoires were sequenced by different laboratories using diverse techniques, in order to increase sequencing depth and limit assay-specific biases. To estimate repertoire size and how much clonotype sharing occurs between individuals, the study deeply sequenced the blood TCR repertoires of several healthy adults. For each donor, CD4 naive and CD4 memory were each given three plates, CD8 naive was given two plates, and CD8 memory was given one plate. Leukapheresis yielded between about 0.85 and 10 billion PBMCs per donor.

CD8 naive samples were CD45RO-negative cells positively selected for CCR7, giving a CD45RA+CCR7+ population that excluded TemRA cells. Donors were healthy HIV-negative adults with no recently reported acute infections or vaccinations. Only Caucasian adults living in Nashville, Tennessee, USA were represented among the donors. After blood collection by leukapheresis, PBMCs were isolated using Ficoll-Histopaque density gradient centrifugation and then cryopreserved in the vapor phase of liquid nitrogen. Analytical flow cytometry was used to check the purity and quantity of every magnetically sorted T cell population. From each sorted fraction, genomic DNA was isolated and quantified by UV absorbance on a Nanodrop 2000c. Using the deep immunoSEQ assay, multiplex PCR amplified TCR CDR3 regions from genomic DNA. Extracted genomic DNA from each cell subset was distributed evenly across all wells of several immunoSEQ 96-well plates, and each plate was treated as a replicate. For sorted subsets, 200 to 250 ng genomic DNA, equal to 25,000 to 35,000 T cell genomes, was loaded into each replicate PCR. The purified libraries were quantified using a Qubit 3.0 fluorometer, sized with a Bioanalyzer 2100, and then quantified again using the KAPA Library Quantification kit. Each immunoSEQ 96-well plate was sequenced on its own single-read 150-cycle Illumina NextSeq 550 flow cell. Concerning the study's data processing: Because the immunoSEQ output included only junctional sequences and no quality scores, the filtering could not be the same as the filtering used for full-length reads. To assign V/J genes and CDR3, sequences were annotated using PyIR, a Python wrapper for IgBLAST v1.9, with IMGT germline references. Reads were removed for weak V/J assignments (E-value above 1e-6), missing CDR3, stop codons, out-of-frame junctions, or ambiguous translated residues. V3J clonotypes were defined by identical inferred V gene, J gene, and CDR3 amino acid sequence. The percentage overlap between two repertoires was calculated by dividing the number of shared unique clonotypes by the size of the smaller repertoire. Three approaches were used to assess repertoire richness: RTK rarefaction, the Chao1 estimator, and Recon v2.1 estimates of unobserved clonotypes. Generation probabilities were computed with OLGA for all TCRbeta clonotypes obtained by the gDNA method from four donors. In its TCRdb copy, this immuneACCESS table keeps in-frame sequences only and misses some clones. Where compared with another copy, unresolved V genes explain less than half of these, and the others have no known cause. The V and J calls and clone size are taken from that table; D and trimming were inferred from the DNA. This sample is represented by about 1,800,000 clones; 85% to 95% of them were singletons. The ten largest make up 0.95% to 1.5% of the sample.

Beyond this particular receptor, the publication reports: Only blood was sampled, and tissue TCR repertoires likely differ from those in blood. Pairwise subsampling led to the expectation that sequencing depth would affect the degree of clonotype sharing among donors. Larger estimated clonotype richness was generally found for naive subsets than for memory subsets. When four donors were compared, the shared fraction of clonotypes was around 5.1% for naive CD4, around 3.5% for naive CD8, about 2.4% for memory CD4, and 0.3% to 0.5% for memory CD8. Clonotypes shared by all four sorted-subset donors showed higher generation probabilities than non-shared clonotypes. Even with the large sequencing depth, rarefaction of the sorted-subset datasets indicated that sequencing was incomplete. The small number of donors limited the genetic and exposure-history diversity represented.

This clone showed up just once. There is no known antigen for this receptor. No clone much larger than this one lies a single base away; base qualities are absent. The CDR3 runs 15 residues from the cysteine to the phenylalanine. Only the CDR3 DNA stays, 45 bases, in frame from base 1. V loses 3 bases, J loses 0 bases, and the germline ends lie 12 bases apart. Input material: naive CD8+ T cells sorted from blood. Per the publication, the cell subset or site label means: CD45RA+CCR7+. This TCR was recovered from a man in his late teens or twenties in good health. The chain joins TRBV5-3 to TRBJ1-1; no D segment can be confidently identified. TRBV5-3 is an open reading frame, and its role is uncertain. The sequenced DNA is TGTGCCAGAAGCTGTGGTGACATACTGAACACTGAAGCTTTCTTT. Its product reads: CARSCGDILNTEAFF.